This T cell receptor (beta chain) stems from a study of post-analysis software for immune sequencing data. Study-wide results and caveats: In patients, TRBV5-6, TRBV5-1 and TRBV20-1 belonged to five TRBV segments found more frequently than in controls.

Libraries were made from TCR beta cDNA, and they carried unique molecular identifiers. TCRdb ran MiXCR on the PCR reads and lists one entry per CDR3 protein. The repertoire holds around 440,000 distinct CDR3 sequences, with nearly 45% as singletons. A word on this clonotype: The antigen is undetermined.

There are 14 residues in the CDR3. Trimming stripped 0 bases from V and 2 bases from J, with 9 bases between. CDR1 SGHRS and CDR2 YFSETQ come from the germline V gene. The TCR was taken from a girl between 5 and 17 years old with multiple sclerosis. The sequenced sample consisted of blood. The chain joins TRBV5-1 to TRBJ2-7; TRBD2 might be the D (5 bases). In nucleotides, the CDR3 is TGCGCCAGCAGCTTGGAGCGGCTAACCTACGAGCAGTACTTC. As protein: CASSLERLTYEQYF.